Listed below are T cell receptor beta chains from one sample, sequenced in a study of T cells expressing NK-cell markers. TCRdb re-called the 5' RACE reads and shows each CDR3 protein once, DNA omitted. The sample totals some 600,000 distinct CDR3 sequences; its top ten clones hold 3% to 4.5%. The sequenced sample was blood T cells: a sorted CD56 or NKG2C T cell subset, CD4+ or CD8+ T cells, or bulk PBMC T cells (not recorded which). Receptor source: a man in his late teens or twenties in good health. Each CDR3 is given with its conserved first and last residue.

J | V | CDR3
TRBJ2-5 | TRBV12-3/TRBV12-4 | CASSLLGLRKTQYF
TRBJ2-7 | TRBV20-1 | CSARKAWGREDEQYF
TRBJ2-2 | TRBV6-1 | CAGGGTTHGELFF
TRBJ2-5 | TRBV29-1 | CSVDRLQGVSETQYF
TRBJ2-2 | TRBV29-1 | CSVDPMGSGELFF
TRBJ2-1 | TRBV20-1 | CSASTSPLLDEQFF
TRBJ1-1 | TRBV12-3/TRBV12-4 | CASSRGGRVNTEAFF
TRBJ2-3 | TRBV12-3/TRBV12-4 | CASSLSGRIADTQYF
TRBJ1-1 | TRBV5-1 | CASSLGDRAPAFF
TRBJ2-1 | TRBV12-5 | CASGKTSNEQFF
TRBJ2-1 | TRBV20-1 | CSAKRLGTSGLHSYNEQFF
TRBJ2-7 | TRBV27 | CASSLRAASGLSYEQYF
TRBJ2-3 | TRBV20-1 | CSASGTGYTDTQYF
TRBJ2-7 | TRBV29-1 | CSVGQGSYSEQYF
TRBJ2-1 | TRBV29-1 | CSTESGQLLDEQFF